This TCR beta chain comes out of a study of blood T cell repertoires in COVID-19. About the study: T cells, B-cell-depleted T cells, or PBMCs provided the cDNA or gDNA that served as material.

Germline values: CDR1 SGDLS, CDR2 YYNGEE. The CDR3 length is 17 residues. V shed 7 bases, J shed 5 bases, and the junction held 15 bases outside the gene matches. The table came from immunoSEQ multiplex PCR; TCRdb's copy has only in-frame clones and leaves some out. The sample yields 100,000 to 150,000 clones, less than 90% seen once. The TCR originated in a man of 80 years or more with active or convalescent COVID-19. The sample was peripheral blood. The chain joins TRBV9 to TRBJ2-5, with 12 bases aligning to TRBD1. The CDR3 DNA reads TGTGCCAGCCGCCCCGGGACAGGGGGCTCCCTGGGGGAGACCCAGTACTTC. It yields the protein CASRPGTGGSLGETQYF.